Presented here are 32 T cell receptor beta chains from one specimen sequenced in a study of circulating CD8 cells and anti-PD-1 response in melanoma. Live CD3+CD8+TCRalphabeta+ cells were sorted into four subsets by PD-1 and/or TIGIT. TCR libraries were prepared from roughly 14 ng of total RNA with the QIAseq Immune Repertoire TCR panel. In TCRdb, the reads were re-called with MiXCR into one record per CDR3 protein. The sample lists around 490 distinct CDR3 sequences, 6.3% occurring once. The starting material was CD8+ T cells from PBMCs, obtained at baseline or after one month of anti-PD-1 therapy (not recorded which). The receptors shown here come from a human donor with melanoma.

By share, this clonotype counts as medium-sized. The chain carries TRBV7-2 and TRBJ2-1; 9 bases line up with TRBD2. V shed 2 bases, J shed 10 bases, and the junction held 6 bases outside the gene matches. This CDR3 is 14 amino acids long. Germline CDR1 reads SGHTA; CDR2 reads FQGNSA. The CDR3 sequence is CASSLSGGLAEQFF. The CDR3 region has the DNA TGTGCCAGCAGCTTAAGCGGCGGACTAGCGGAGCAGTTCTTC.

In its sample, this clonotype is medium-sized. The chain links TRBV19 to TRBJ2-1; 9 bases are shared with TRBD2. CDR1 and CDR2 (germline): LNHDA, SQIVND (reference sequence). The CDR3 covers 18 residues. After removal of 0 bases from V and 6 bases from J, the junction contained 12 bases not matched to a gene. CDR3: CASSIDRERREGLNEQFF. For the CDR3, the DNA is TGTGCCAGTAGTATAGACCGGGAAAGGCGGGAGGGCCTCAATGAGCAGTTCTTC.

This clonotype rates as medium-sized (0.01 to 0.1%). The V and J genes are TRBV28 and TRBJ1-1, with 7 bases identical to TRBD1. Trimming removed 10 bases from V and 4 bases from J; junction bases left unmatched: 18. The CDR3 is made up of 16 amino acids. Germline CDR1 MDHEN, CDR2 SYDVKM. The CDR3 region is CATTTPTGRAGTEAFF. Here the CDR3 DNA reads TGTGCCACGACCACTCCGACAGGGCGTGCTGGCACTGAAGCTTTCTTT.

This clonotype is judged large. The genes are TRBV2 and TRBJ2-7, with D perhaps TRBD2 (6 bases). This CDR3 has 14 amino acids. Deletions cut 10 bases from V and 0 bases from J, with 16 bases between. Germline V lookup: CDR1 SNHLY, CDR2 FYNNEI. The CDR3: CAKQGGDSSYEQYF. The CDR3 coding sequence is TGTGCCAAGCAGGGCGGGGATTCCTCCTACGAGCAGTACTTC.

Within the sample, this clonotype is medium-sized (0.01 to 0.1%). The chain employs TRBV24-1 and TRBJ2-2; TRBD2 might be the D (5 bases). V was shortened by 5 bases and J by 7 bases, with 22 bases between the two germline ends. The CDR3 has 17 amino acids. From germline, CDR1 is KGHDR and CDR2 SFDVKD. CDR3 sequence (DNA): TGTGCCACCAGTGCCTCCGACGGGATCGGTAGGGTCGGGGAGCTGTTTTTT. Its translation is CATSASDGIGRVGELFF.

In its sample, this clonotype is medium-sized (0.01 to 0.1%). The chain joins TRBV23-1 to TRBJ2-1, with 11 positions matching TRBD1. TRBV23-1 is labeled an ORF, and its function is uncertain. CDR3 length: 14 amino acids. The J segment lost 12 bases and the V segment lost 7 bases, leaving 11 bases of the junction unmatched. This CDR3 reads CASTTGTGGEWQFF. Written as DNA, the CDR3 is TGCGCCAGCACAACCGGGACAGGGGGTGAGTGGCAGTTCTTC.

By share of the sample, this clonotype is large. The chain couples TRBV19 to TRBJ2-1; tentatively, D is TRBD1 (6 bases). The CDR3 contains 15 residues. Trimming left V 4 bases short and J 3 bases short, with 13 bases between. The germline V gene has CDR1 LNHDA and CDR2 SQIVND (reference sequence). The CDR3 is CASSNRGTRYNEQFF. CDR3 in DNA: TGTGCCAGTAGTAATAGGGGGACACGCTACAATGAGCAGTTCTTC. The full variable domain, its missing parts supplied by reference TRBV19 and TRBJ2-1, is DGGITQSPKYLFRKEGQNVTLSCEQNLNHDAMYWYRQDPGQGLRLIYYSQIVNDFQKGDIAEGYSVSREKKESFPLTVTSAQKNPTAFYLCASSNRGTRYNEQFFGPGTRLTVL.

Judged by abundance, this clonotype is medium-sized (0.01 to 0.1%). The chain recombines TRBV19 with TRBJ2-5; the D gene is possibly TRBD1 (5 bases). CDR1 LNHDA and CDR2 SQIVND come from the germline V gene (reference sequence). Trimming took 6 bases from V and 5 from J, leaving 10 bases between them. This CDR3 contains 12 residues. The CDR3 DNA sequence: TGTGCCAGTAGACAGGTCGGGGAGACCCAGTACTTC. This encodes CASRQVGETQYF.

By frequency in the sample, this clonotype is large. The J gene is TRBJ1-2, the V gene TRBV25-1; D gene uncertain. The V end was cut by 1 base, the J end by 2 bases, with 14 bases between. CDR3 length equals 16 residues. CDR1 is MGHDK and CDR2 is SYGVNS in the germline V gene. This CDR3 is CASSELGREQNYGYTF. DNA of the CDR3: TGTGCCAGCAGTGAATTAGGTCGGGAACAGAACTATGGCTACACCTTC.

By share of the sample, this clonotype is medium-sized (0.01 to 0.1%). The gene calls are TRBV20-1 and TRBJ1-2; possibly TRBD1 for D (5 bases). Trimming shortened V by 4 bases and J by 3 bases, and 12 bases separated the two germline ends. Germline CDR1 is DFQATT and CDR2 is SNEGSKA (reference sequence). This CDR3 contains 13 residues. CDR3 nucleotides: TGCAGTGCTACGCAGGGTGGGGACTATGGCTACACCTTC. Translation gives CSATQGGDYGYTF.

This clonotype is judged medium-sized. The chain combines TRBV19 with TRBJ2-2; 9 bases fit TRBD1. The CDR3 has 15 residues. V was clipped by 5 bases and J by 1 base; unmatched bases: 2. Germline V CDR1 and CDR2: LNHDA, SQIVND (reference sequence). CDR3 DNA sequence: TGTGCCAGTAGTCCGACAGGGGGGAACACCGGGGAGCTGTTTTTT. Amino acids: CASSPTGGNTGELFF.

By sample share, this clonotype is hyperexpanded (1% or more). This chain joins TRBV28 and TRBJ2-1, with unresolved D. CDR1 is MDHEN and CDR2 is SYDVKM in the germline V gene. Trimming removed 3 bases at V and 10 bases at J, with 4 bases between. The CDR3 is made up of 10 amino acids. The CDR3 nucleotides read TGTGCCAGCAGTTTCCGGGAGCAGTTCTTC. Its translation is CASSFREQFF. The variable domain in full, completed from reference TRBV28 and TRBJ2-1, reads DVKVTQSSRYLVKRTGEKVFLECVQDMDHENMFWYRQDPGLGLRLIYFSYDVKMKEKGDIPEGYSVSREKKERFSLILESASTNQTSMYLCASSFREQFFGPGTRLTVL.

This clonotype ranks as medium-sized. The chain has TRBV5-6 and TRBJ2-3, with 7 positions matching TRBD2. Germline V gives CDR1 SGHDT, CDR2 YYEEEE. The trim removed 4 bases at V and 1 base at J, leaving 3 bases unmatched. There are 14 residues in the CDR3. For the CDR3, the DNA is TGTGCCAGCAGCCGACGGGGGGGCACAGATACGCAGTATTTT. Amino acids: CASSRRGGTDTQYF. The full variable domain, with the rest looked up from reference TRBV5-6 and TRBJ2-3, is DAGVTQSPTHLIKTRGQQVTLRCSPKSGHDTVSWYQQALGQGPQFIFQYYEEEERQRGNFPDRFSGHQFPNYSSELNVNALLLGDSALYLCASSRRGGTDTQYFGPGTRLTVL.

CDR3 loop: CASSLRPRTPPRLAGTYEQYF. The CDR3 region has the DNA TGTGCCAGCAGTTTAAGGCCGCGGACACCGCCCAGACTAGCGGGGACCTACGAGCAGTACTTC. The rearrangement uses TRBV28 and TRBJ2-7; TRBD2 aligns across 11 bases. In germline, CDR1 is MDHEN, CDR2 SYDVKM. The CDR3 is 21 residues long. The J segment lost 2 bases and the V segment lost 2 bases, leaving 20 bases of the junction unmatched.

This chain joins TRBV20-1 and TRBJ2-7, with D perhaps being TRBD1 or TRBD2 (6 bases each). The germline gives CDR1 DFQATT, CDR2 SNEGSKA (reference sequence). The CDR3 contains 17 residues. Trimming stripped 7 bases from V and 0 bases from J, with 25 bases between. CDR3 nucleotides: TGCAGTGTCACGGCATCAGGGGTAGCGGATTTCTCCTACGAGCAGTACTTC. Translated: CSVTASGVADFSYEQYF.

This clonotype is categorized as large (0.1 to 1%). This chain joins TRBV4-1 and TRBJ2-7; D is perhaps TRBD1 (6 bases). The CDR3 covers 13 residues. Trimming took off 2 bases at V and 4 bases at J, with 9 bases between the two ends. The germline CDR1 and CDR2 sequences are MGHRA and YSYEKL. CDR3 amino acids: CASSQNRDYEQYF. The CDR3 coding sequence is TGCGCCAGCAGCCAAAACAGGGATTACGAGCAGTACTTC.

This clonotype has more than one count but fewer than ten. The rearrangement uses TRBV6-4 and TRBJ2-3; TRBD2 matches at 7 bases. The CDR3 runs 13 residues. Germline trimming cut 8 bases from V and 2 bases from J; bases unmatched to any gene: 4. Germline V gene lookup returns CDR1 MRHNA and CDR2 SNTAGT. This CDR3 is CASGAGATDTQYF. CDR3 DNA sequence: TGTGCCAGCGGTGCGGGAGCCACAGATACGCAGTATTTT.

Within the sample, this clonotype is medium-sized (0.01 to 0.1%). The chain joins TRBV27 to TRBJ2-1, with TRBD2 identical over 13 bases. CDR3 size: 16 residues. Trimming cost V 4 bases and J 7 bases; bases outside gene matches: 7. Germline values: CDR1 MNHEY, CDR2 SMNVEV (reference sequence). This CDR3 reads CASSSGLAGAWNEQFF. CDR3 DNA: TGTGCCAGCAGTTCCGGACTAGCGGGGGCCTGGAATGAGCAGTTCTTC.

By share of the sample, this clonotype is large (0.1 to 1%). The chain joins TRBV20-1 to TRBJ2-3; 8 bases are a match to TRBD2. This CDR3 contains 16 residues. The germline V gene has CDR1 DFQATT and CDR2 SNEGSKA (reference sequence). Unmatched junction bases numbered 7, after V lost 0 bases and J lost 2 bases. The CDR3 DNA reads TGCAGTGCTAGAGATCCGAGGCGGGGGGACACAGATACGCAGTATTTT. Its translation: CSARDPRRGDTDTQYF.

Judged by abundance, this clonotype is medium-sized. V and J are TRBV29-1 and TRBJ2-1; TRBD1 is a possible D gene (6 bases). V lost 3 bases, J lost 4 bases, and 16 bases lay in between. CDR3 size: 15 residues. Germline V gives CDR1 SQVTM, CDR2 ANQGSEA. The CDR3 here is CSVEGTGFVYNEQFF. The DNA for the CDR3 is TGCAGCGTTGAGGGAACAGGGTTCGTTTACAATGAGCAGTTCTTC.

This clonotype is termed large. This sequence joins TRBV19 and TRBJ2-1; no reliable D call. The CDR3 contains 16 residues. Germline CDR1 and CDR2: LNHDA and SQIVND (reference sequence). The V and J ends lost 2 bases and 7 bases respectively, with 18 bases between them. CDR3 coding DNA: TGTGCCAGTAGTATATACGACGGCTGGGCTGGGAATGAGCAGTTCTTC. This codes for CASSIYDGWAGNEQFF.

This clonotype is labeled medium-sized (0.01 to 0.1%). This chain links TRBV28 with TRBJ2-7, with a possible D match to TRBD2 (6 bases). The CDR3 contains 14 residues. Trimming removed 4 bases at V and 3 bases at J, with 13 bases between. In germline, CDR1 is MDHEN, CDR2 SYDVKM. For the CDR3, the DNA is TGTGCCAGCAGTTCGCCGGGACTCCACTACGAGCAGTACTTC. Its translation: CASSSPGLHYEQYF.

By share of the sample, this clonotype is medium-sized. J is TRBJ2-2 and V is TRBV10-3; D call uncertain. The CDR3 spans 15 residues. Trimming removed 4 bases from V and 0 bases from J, with 9 bases in between. The V gene's germline CDR1 is ENHRY and CDR2 SYGVKD. The CDR3 region is CAISGAGPNTGELFF. The CDR3 DNA follows: TGTGCCATCAGTGGGGCAGGCCCGAACACCGGGGAGCTGTTTTTT.

By share, this clonotype counts as hyperexpanded. The J gene is TRBJ2-1, the V gene TRBV20-1, with D hard to call. The germline CDR1 and CDR2 sequences are DFQATT and SNEGSKA (reference sequence). This CDR3 is built from 15 residues. Trimming removed 3 bases at V and 8 bases at J, with 20 bases between. CDR3 amino acids: CSASGSFTPGDEQFF. In DNA, the CDR3 is TGCAGTGCTAGCGGGTCCTTTACTCCTGGCGATGAGCAGTTCTTC.

Comment on this clonotype: With only one base between it and a far larger clone, this is likely a read error. This chain uses TRBV27 with TRBJ2-1; 10 nucleotides align to TRBD2. This CDR3 comprises 15 residues. CDR1 is MNHEY and CDR2 is SMNVEV in the germline V gene (reference sequence). V shed 6 bases, J shed 10 bases, and the junction held 12 bases outside the gene matches. CDR3 region: CASSIAGGGDYEQFF. CDR3 in DNA: TGTGCCAGCAGCATAGCGGGAGGAGGGGACTACGAGCAGTTCTTC.

This clonotype counts as large (0.1 to 1%). The gene calls are TRBV27 and TRBJ2-2; D gene uncertain. The V gene lost 2 bases and the J gene lost 2 bases, with 9 bases spanning the gap. The germline gives CDR1 MNHEY, CDR2 SMNVEV (reference sequence). The CDR3 is made up of 15 amino acids. The CDR3 DNA reads TGTGCCAGCAGTTTAGTTGCAGTCAACACCGGGGAGCTGTTTTTT. It specifies CASSLVAVNTGELFF.

In its sample, this clonotype is large. The rearrangement links TRBV12-3 or TRBV12-4 to TRBJ2-3; D not certain. The CDR3 extends over 13 amino acids. V lost 6 bases to trimming and J lost 7 bases, with 14 bases between them. CDR3 DNA: TGTGCCAGCAGCTCCTTGTCCGCCAATACGCAGTATTTT. It translates to CASSSLSANTQYF.

This clonotype is classed as large. This chain joins TRBV28 and TRBJ2-5; either TRBD1 or TRBD2 may fit D (6 bases each). This CDR3 is built from 16 residues. Trimming pared 2 bases from V and 1 base from J, leaving 14 bases between. The germline V gene has CDR1 MDHEN and CDR2 SYDVKM. CDR3 protein: CASSLSLGGIQETQYF. The DNA of the CDR3 is TGTGCCAGCAGTTTAAGCTTAGGGGGGATCCAAGAGACCCAGTACTTC.

This clonotype was counted a few times. The chain joins TRBV19 to TRBJ1-1, with D possibly being TRBD1 (5 bases). The CDR3 has 13 residues. With 5 bases removed from V and 11 bases from J, the gap between germline ends came to 18 bases. Germline-derived CDR1 and CDR2 are LNHDA and SQIVND (reference sequence). This chain's CDR3 is CASSHPWGLGAFF. In nucleotides, the CDR3 is TGTGCCAGTAGTCATCCGTGGGGCTTGGGTGCTTTCTTT.

This clonotype is categorized as large. This chain uses TRBV25-1 with TRBJ1-1; weak D call: TRBD1 (5 bases). Germline V gene lookup returns CDR1 MGHDK and CDR2 SYGVNS. The CDR3 is 12 amino acids. Between the trimmed V and J ends, which lost 1 base and 10 bases, there was a span of 10 bases. CDR3 in amino acids: CASSESPRGAFF. CDR3 nucleotide sequence: TGTGCCAGCAGTGAATCCCCGAGGGGAGCTTTCTTT.

The gene calls are TRBV28 and TRBJ2-3; a possible D gene is TRBD2 (5 bases). Trimming stripped 5 bases from V and 4 bases from J, with 16 bases between. From germline, CDR1 is MDHEN and CDR2 SYDVKM. This CDR3 comprises 15 residues. CDR3 sequence reads: CASSPSGLRADTQYF. The DNA of the CDR3 is TGTGCCAGCAGTCCTTCGGGGTTGAGGGCAGATACGCAGTATTTT.

In its sample, this clonotype is large (0.1 to 1%). V and J are TRBV27 and TRBJ2-1, with TRBD2 matching over 8 bases. With V trimmed by 3 bases and J by 7 bases, 8 bases remained unmatched. Germline CDR1 MNHEY, CDR2 SMNVEV (reference sequence). The CDR3 contains 15 residues. The CDR3 nucleotides read TGTGCCAGCAGTTTTGGGGGACTAGAAGGAAATGAGCAGTTCTTC. Translating it yields CASSFGGLEGNEQFF.